The 26 T cell receptor beta chains given below trace back to one sample, sequenced in a study of cytomegalovirus exposure and HLA in healthy donors. Clones were sequenced by immunoSEQ multiplex PCR, and TCRdb holds only the in-frame ones, with some missing. The sample yields some 130,000 clones, 70% to 85% seen once. What was sequenced was PBMCs. Source of these receptors: a man younger than 40 in good health and CMV-seropositive.

This clone occurred once. The chain carries TRBV6-5 and TRBJ1-5, with 10 bases lining up with TRBD1. Germline lookup yields CDR1 MNHEY and CDR2 SVGAGI. The CDR3 length is 14 residues. The V segment lost 6 bases and the J segment 7 bases; nucleotides outside the gene matches: 6. The CDR3 reads CASRPGQGVQPQHF. As DNA, the CDR3 is TGTGCCAGCAGACCCGGACAGGGGGTCCAGCCCCAGCATTTT.

V usage is TRBV4-3 and J usage is TRBJ1-4, with 9 bases lining up with TRBD1. V shed 8 bases and J 7 bases; nucleotides not matched to a gene: 14. The CDR3 is 16 residues long. Germline CDR1 reads LGHNA; CDR2 reads YSLEER. For the CDR3, the DNA is TGCGCCAGCCGAAACGTGCCCGGGACAGGGACTGAAAAACTGTTTTTT. Amino acid sequence: CASRNVPGTGTEKLFF.

The chain has TRBV10-3 and TRBJ2-7; 8 bases are shared with TRBD2. Germline CDR1 ENHRY, CDR2 SYGVKD. After removal of 4 bases from V and 6 bases from J, the junction contained 8 bases not matched to a gene. This CDR3 is built from 14 residues. This chain's CDR3 is CAISGSFGRGEQYF. The CDR3 nucleotides read TGTGCCATCAGTGGTAGCTTCGGGAGGGGCGAGCAGTACTTC.

The chain joins TRBV5-1 to TRBJ2-3, with 11 bases identical to TRBD1. Germline V lookup: CDR1 SGHRS, CDR2 YFSETQ. The J segment lost 4 bases and the V segment lost 4 bases, leaving 5 bases of the junction unmatched. This CDR3 has 15 amino acids. The CDR3 DNA follows: TGCGCCAGCAGCCGGACAGGGGGCGATTCAGATACGCAGTATTTT. Translating gives CASSRTGGDSDTQYF.

This clone was counted a few times. The V and J genes are TRBV30 and TRBJ1-5; 8 bases fit TRBD1. The ends lost 1 base at V and 0 bases at J; junction bases unmatched: 2. The V gene's germline CDR1 is GTSNPN and CDR2 SVGIG (reference sequence). The CDR3 is 15 amino acids. For the CDR3, the DNA is TGTGCCTGGAGTGGACAGGGGTCTAGCAATCAGCCCCAGCATTTT. Translated: CAWSGQGSSNQPQHF.

The chain employs TRBV5-4 and TRBJ1-2; 7 nucleotides align to TRBD1. Germline V gene data show CDR1 as SGHNT and CDR2 as YYREEE (reference sequence). The CDR3 is 14 residues long. With 5 bases clipped from V and 0 bases from J, the junction kept 4 bases outside the gene matches. CDR3 DNA sequence: TGTGCCAGCAGACAGGGGACAGCTAACTATGGCTACACCTTC. This sequence encodes CASRQGTANYGYTF.

This clone was recorded once. The chain is built from TRBV29-1 and TRBJ1-2; D perhaps matches TRBD1 (6 bases). Trimming pared 5 bases from V and 3 bases from J, leaving 7 bases between. CDR3 length: 11 residues. Germline loops: CDR1 SQVTM, CDR2 ANQGSEA. CDR3 in amino acids: CSVRTDYGYTF. The CDR3 DNA is TGCAGCGTTCGGACAGACTATGGCTACACCTTC. Full variable domain (rest looked up from reference TRBV29-1 and TRBJ1-2): SAVISQKPSRDICQRGTSLTIQCQVDSQVTMMFWYRQQPGQSLTLIATANQGSEATYESGFVIDKFPISRPNLTFSTLTVSNMSPEDSSIYLCSVRTDYGYTFGSGTRLTVV.

The rearrangement links TRBV5-1 to TRBJ2-5; a weak D match, TRBD1 (6 bases). Germline V gene data show CDR1 as SGHRS and CDR2 as YFSETQ. V gave up 7 bases and J gave up 0 bases, with 16 bases separating them. This CDR3 comprises 15 residues. CDR3 coding DNA: TGCGCCAGCGCTGGGTCGCAGGGGTACCAAGAGACCCAGTACTTC. Protein sequence: CASAGSQGYQETQYF. Complete variable domain (other parts from reference TRBV5-1 and TRBJ2-5): KAGVTQTPRYLIKTRGQQVTLSCSPISGHRSVSWYQQTPGQGLQFLFEYFSETQRNKGNFPGRFSGRQFSNSRSEMNVSTLELGDSALYLCASAGSQGYQETQYFGPGTRLLVL.

The chain uses TRBV11-2 and TRBJ2-7, with TRBD1 matching 8 bases. V lost 3 bases to trimming and J lost 0 bases; unmatched junction nucleotides: 10. The CDR3 extends over 17 amino acids. Germline loops: CDR1 SGHAT, CDR2 FQNNGV. The CDR3 DNA follows: TGTGCCAGCAGCTTCCTCCGCCGGGACAGGAGCTCCTACGAGCAGTACTTC. Translating gives CASSFLRRDRSSYEQYF.

The chain has TRBV18 and TRBJ2-2; 7 bases are a match to TRBD1. CDR3 length: 17 amino acids. J lost 7 bases, V lost 6 bases, and 17 bases had no gene match. Germline loops: CDR1 KGHSH, CDR2 LQKENI. DNA for the CDR3: TGTGCCAGCTCGCCTCCTTCGACAGGGCAAAAAGGCGGGGAGCTGTTTTTT. Its protein is CASSPPSTGQKGGELFF.

The V call is TRBV6-1, the J call TRBJ2-5; D remains ambiguous. The germline gives CDR1 MNHNS, CDR2 SASEGT. Between the trimmed V and J ends, which lost 2 bases and 5 bases, there was a span of 6 bases. This CDR3 spans 12 amino acids. The CDR3 here is CASSEYGETQYF. The CDR3 DNA reads as TGTGCCAGCAGTGAATACGGGGAGACCCAGTACTTC.

V gene TRBV2 combines with J gene TRBJ1-2; D perhaps matches TRBD1 (5 bases). This CDR3 comprises 13 residues. Germline CDR1 reads SNHLY; CDR2 reads FYNNEI. The germline V and J ends were trimmed by 2 bases and 4 bases, with 8 bases remaining between them. This CDR3 reads CASSEWQGYGYTF. Written as DNA, the CDR3 is TGTGCCAGCAGTGAATGGCAGGGCTATGGCTACACCTTC.

This chain joins TRBV10-2 and TRBJ1-1; TRBD1 might be the D (6 bases). The CDR3 loop spans 12 amino acids. Between the trimmed V and J ends, which lost 10 bases and 8 bases, there was a span of 17 bases. Germline V lookup: CDR1 WSHSY, CDR2 SAAADI. CDR3 residues: CATLQSGTEAFF. CDR3 in DNA: TGCGCCACCTTACAATCCGGGACAGAAGCTTTCTTT.

CDR3 loop: CASSSWRGRADTQYF. CDR3 nucleotide sequence: TGTGCCAGCAGTTCCTGGCGGGGCCGGGCAGATACGCAGTATTTT. The gene calls are TRBV27 and TRBJ2-3; weak D call: TRBD2 (6 bases). Germline CDR1 and CDR2: MNHEY and SMNVEV (reference sequence). Trimming cost V 4 bases and J 4 bases, with 15 bases left between them. There are 15 residues in the CDR3.

This clone was found a few times. This chain uses TRBV7-6 with TRBJ2-3; TRBD1 matches at 8 bases. Germline CDR1 and CDR2: SGHVS and FNYEAQ. Germline trimming cut 5 bases from V and 8 bases from J; bases unmatched to any gene: 18. This CDR3 spans 17 amino acids. CDR3 in amino acids: CASSDRGSGTGPGTQYF. The CDR3 nucleotides are TGTGCCAGCAGCGATAGGGGCTCCGGGACAGGCCCCGGTACGCAGTATTTT. Combining the CDR3 with reference TRBV7-6 and TRBJ2-3 gives the whole variable domain GAGVSQSPRYKVTKRGQDVALRCDPISGHVSLYWYRQALGQGPEFLTYFNYEAQQDKSGLPNDRFSAERPEGSISTLTIQRTEQRDSAMYRCASSDRGSGTGPGTQYFGPGTRLTVL.

The rearrangement joins TRBV19 to TRBJ2-7; the match to TRBD1 covers 11 bases. Germline V lookup: CDR1 LNHDA, CDR2 SQIVND (reference sequence). This CDR3 is 15 amino acids long. The J segment lost 2 bases and the V segment lost 1 base, leaving 1 base of the junction unmatched. CDR3 coding DNA: TGTGCCAGTAGTATAGGGACAGGGGGCGCCTACGAGCAGTACTTC. Protein product: CASSIGTGGAYEQYF.

The chain joins TRBV7-2 to TRBJ2-3; 8 bases line up with TRBD2. J gave up 5 bases and V 5 bases, and 15 bases lay outside the gene matches. Germline assignment: CDR1 SGHTA and CDR2 FQGNSA. The CDR3 has 17 residues. In DNA, the CDR3 is TGTGCCAGCAGCCGTGGTCTAGCGGGCCTTCGGGGAGATACGCAGTATTTT. Encoded protein: CASSRGLAGLRGDTQYF.

V and J are TRBV9 and TRBJ2-1, with D perhaps TRBD2 (5 bases). V lost 3 bases to trimming and J lost 3 bases, with 19 bases between them. The CDR3 sequence is 17 residues long. CDR1 SGDLS and CDR2 YYNGEE come from the germline V gene. The CDR3 is CASSGGLRTGNYNEQFF. CDR3 bases: TGTGCCAGCAGCGGTGGCCTTAGGACTGGAAACTACAATGAGCAGTTCTTC.

The rearrangement links TRBV9 to TRBJ2-7, with TRBD1 matching over 8 bases. The CDR3 has 15 amino acids. The trim removed 0 bases at V and 2 bases at J, leaving 4 bases unmatched. Per germline, CDR1 SGDLS and CDR2 YYNGEE. CDR3 nucleotide sequence: TGTGCCAGCAGCGTAGCTCTGGACAGGGCCTACGAGCAGTACTTC. Encoded protein: CASSVALDRAYEQYF. The full variable domain, completed using reference TRBV9 and TRBJ2-7, is DSGVTQTPKHLITATGQRVTLRCSPRSGDLSVYWYQQSLDQGLQFLIQYYNGEERAKGNILERFSAQQFPDLHSELNLSSLELGDSALYFCASSVALDRAYEQYFGPGTRLTVT.

J is TRBJ1-1 and V is TRBV29-1; D is unresolved. Per the germline V gene, CDR1 is SQVTM and CDR2 is ANQGSEA. The CDR3 is 13 residues long. Trimming took off 1 base at V and 0 bases at J, with 6 bases between the two ends. The chain's CDR3 is CSVEGQVNTEAFF. The CDR3 nucleotides read TGCAGCGTTGAAGGGCAGGTGAACACTGAAGCTTTCTTT.

CDR3 DNA sequence: TGCAGCGTTGGTGAGGACAGGGGGGCAAATGGCTACACCTTC. Its protein is CSVGEDRGANGYTF. This sequence joins TRBV29-1 and TRBJ1-2; TRBD1 matches 10 bases. The J segment lost 6 bases and the V segment lost 4 bases, leaving 8 bases of the junction unmatched. CDR1 SQVTM and CDR2 ANQGSEA come from the germline V gene. The CDR3 is 14 amino acids.

The chain is built from TRBV6-1 and TRBJ2-1, with TRBD2 as a possible D gene (5 bases). Trimming left V 5 bases short and J 3 bases short, with 11 bases between. Per the germline V gene, CDR1 is MNHNS and CDR2 is SASEGT. CDR3 length: 14 residues. CDR3 sequence reads: CASSPRTRYNEQFF. The CDR3 coding sequence is TGTGCCAGCAGTCCTCGGACTCGCTACAATGAGCAGTTCTTC.

This chain joins TRBV6-5 and TRBJ2-7; TRBD2 matches 7 bases. Germline V gene lookup returns CDR1 MNHEY and CDR2 SVGAGI. The CDR3 sequence is 13 residues long. V trimming: 2 bases; J trimming: 3 bases; junction bases outside the gene matches: 1. CDR3 in amino acids: CASSYREGYEQYF. The CDR3 DNA reads TGTGCCAGCAGTTACAGGGAGGGCTACGAGCAGTACTTC.

This clone was detected a few times. The CDR3 here is CASSSWDTDQPQHF. In DNA form, the CDR3 reads TGTGCCAGTAGTTCTTGGGACACCGATCAGCCCCAGCATTTT. This chain links TRBV19 with TRBJ1-5, with D possibly matching TRBD1 (6 bases). The CDR3 is 14 amino acids. Deletions cut 5 bases from V and 5 bases from J, with 13 bases between. Germline V gene lookup returns CDR1 LNHDA and CDR2 SQIVND (reference sequence).

This clone was recorded once. The DNA of the CDR3 is TGTGCCAGCTCATGGAGTCTGGAAGGGACCCAGTACTTC. It codes for CASSWSLEGTQYF. The V gene is TRBV18, the J gene TRBJ2-5; D is unclear. Trimming took off 5 bases at V and 7 bases at J, with 14 bases between the two ends. Germline CDR1 is KGHSH and CDR2 is LQKENI. This CDR3 contains 13 residues.

This chain joins TRBV7-9 and TRBJ2-7; 9 nucleotides match TRBD1. Germline V gene lookup returns CDR1 SEHNR and CDR2 FQNEAQ (reference sequence). J lost 5 bases, V lost 10 bases, and 9 bases had no gene match. This CDR3 is 13 amino acids long. The CDR3 DNA reads TGTGCCACCCGCTACGGGACAGGGCACGAGCAGTACTTC. It yields the protein CATRYGTGHEQYF.